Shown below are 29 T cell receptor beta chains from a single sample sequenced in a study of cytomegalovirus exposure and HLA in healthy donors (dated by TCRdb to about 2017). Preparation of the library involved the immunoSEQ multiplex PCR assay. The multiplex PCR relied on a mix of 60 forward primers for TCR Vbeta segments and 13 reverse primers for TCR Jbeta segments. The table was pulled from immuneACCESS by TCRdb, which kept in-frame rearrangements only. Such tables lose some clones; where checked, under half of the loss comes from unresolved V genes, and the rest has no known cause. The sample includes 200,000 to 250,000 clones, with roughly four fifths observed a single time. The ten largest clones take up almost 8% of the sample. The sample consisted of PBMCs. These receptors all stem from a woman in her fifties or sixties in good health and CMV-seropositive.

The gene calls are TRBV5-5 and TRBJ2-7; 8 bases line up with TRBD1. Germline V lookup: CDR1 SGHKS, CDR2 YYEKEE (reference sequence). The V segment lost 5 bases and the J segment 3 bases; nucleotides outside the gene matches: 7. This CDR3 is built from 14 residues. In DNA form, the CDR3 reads TGTGCCAGCAGGTTAGGACAGGGAGGCTACGAGCAGTACTTC. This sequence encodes CASRLGQGGYEQYF.

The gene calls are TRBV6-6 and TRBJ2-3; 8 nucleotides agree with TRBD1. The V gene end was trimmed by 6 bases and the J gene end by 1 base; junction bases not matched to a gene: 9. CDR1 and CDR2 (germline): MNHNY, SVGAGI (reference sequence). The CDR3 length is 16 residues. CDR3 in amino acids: CASSLNLGQGTDTQYF. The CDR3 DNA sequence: TGTGCCAGCAGCCTTAACCTGGGACAGGGCACAGATACGCAGTATTTT.

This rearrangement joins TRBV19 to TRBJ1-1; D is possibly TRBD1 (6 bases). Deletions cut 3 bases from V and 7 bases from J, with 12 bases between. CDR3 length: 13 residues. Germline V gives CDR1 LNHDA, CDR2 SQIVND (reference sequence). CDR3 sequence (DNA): TGTGCCAGTAGTATCTGGGGGCGGCTTGAAGCTTTCTTT. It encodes CASSIWGRLEAFF.

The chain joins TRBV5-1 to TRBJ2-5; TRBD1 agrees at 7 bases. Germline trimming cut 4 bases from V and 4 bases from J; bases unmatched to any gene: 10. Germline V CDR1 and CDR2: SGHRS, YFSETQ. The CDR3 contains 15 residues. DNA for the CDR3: TGCGCCAGCAGCCATAGCTTAGGGGGCCGAGAGACCCAGTACTTC. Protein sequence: CASSHSLGGRETQYF.

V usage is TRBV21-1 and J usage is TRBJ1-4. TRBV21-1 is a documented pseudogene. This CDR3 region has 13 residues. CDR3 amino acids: CASKGREDEKLFF. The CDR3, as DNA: TGTGCCAGCAAGGGGAGGGAGGATGAAAAACTGTTTTTT.

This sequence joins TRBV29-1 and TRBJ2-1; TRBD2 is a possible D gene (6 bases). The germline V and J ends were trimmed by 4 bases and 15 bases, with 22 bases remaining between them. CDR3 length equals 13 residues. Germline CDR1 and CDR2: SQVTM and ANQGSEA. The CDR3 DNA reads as TGCAGCGTTGGATCCCCGGGGTGGAGGGAATGGTTCTTC. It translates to CSVGSPGWREWFF.

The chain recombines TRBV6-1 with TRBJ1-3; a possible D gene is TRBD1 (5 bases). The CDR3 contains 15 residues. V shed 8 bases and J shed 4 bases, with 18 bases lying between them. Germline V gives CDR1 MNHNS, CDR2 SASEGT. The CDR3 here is CASGVGAGPGNTIYF. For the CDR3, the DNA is TGTGCCAGCGGAGTAGGGGCGGGGCCGGGAAACACCATATATTTT.

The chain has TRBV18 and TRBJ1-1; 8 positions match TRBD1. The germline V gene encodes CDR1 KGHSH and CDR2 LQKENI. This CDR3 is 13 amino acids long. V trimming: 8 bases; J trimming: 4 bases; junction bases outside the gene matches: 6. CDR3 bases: TGTGCCAGCGATATTACAGGGGGCACTGAAGCTTTCTTT. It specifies CASDITGGTEAFF.

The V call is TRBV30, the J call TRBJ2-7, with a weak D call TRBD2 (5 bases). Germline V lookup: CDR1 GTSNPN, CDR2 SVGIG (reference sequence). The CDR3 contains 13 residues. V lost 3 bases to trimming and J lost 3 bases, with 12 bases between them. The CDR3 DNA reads TGTGCCTGGAGGCGGGTAGGATACTACGAGCAGTACTTC. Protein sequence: CAWRRVGYYEQYF.

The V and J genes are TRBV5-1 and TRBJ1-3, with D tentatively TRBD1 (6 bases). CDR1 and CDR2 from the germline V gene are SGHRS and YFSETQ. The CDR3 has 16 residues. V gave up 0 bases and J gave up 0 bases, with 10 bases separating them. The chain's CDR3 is CASSLEGTPSGNTIYF. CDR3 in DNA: TGCGCCAGCAGCTTGGAAGGGACACCCTCTGGAAACACCATATATTTT.

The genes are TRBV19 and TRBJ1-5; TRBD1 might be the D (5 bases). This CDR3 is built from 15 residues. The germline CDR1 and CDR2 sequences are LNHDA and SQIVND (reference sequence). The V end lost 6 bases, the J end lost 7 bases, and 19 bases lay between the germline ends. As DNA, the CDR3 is TGTGCCAGTAGGACCACCGGCAGGGTGGGACAGCCCCAGCATTTT. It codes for CASRTTGRVGQPQHF. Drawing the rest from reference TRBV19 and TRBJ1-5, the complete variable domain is DGGITQSPKYLFRKEGQNVTLSCEQNLNHDAMYWYRQDPGQGLRLIYYSQIVNDFQKGDIAEGYSVSREKKESFPLTVTSAQKNPTAFYLCASRTTGRVGQPQHFGDGTRLSIL.

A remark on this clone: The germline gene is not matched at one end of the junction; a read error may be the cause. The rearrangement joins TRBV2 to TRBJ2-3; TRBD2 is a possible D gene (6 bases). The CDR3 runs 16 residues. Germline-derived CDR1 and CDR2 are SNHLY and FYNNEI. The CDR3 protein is CASREDPGTGIDTQYF. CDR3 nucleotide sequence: TGTGCCAGCAGGGAAGATCCCGGGACTGGGATAGATACGCAGTATTTT.

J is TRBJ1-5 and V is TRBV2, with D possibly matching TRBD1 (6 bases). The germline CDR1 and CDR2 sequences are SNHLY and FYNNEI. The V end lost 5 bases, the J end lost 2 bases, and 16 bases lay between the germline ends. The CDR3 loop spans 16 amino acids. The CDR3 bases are TGTGCCAGCAGTCTACTACAGGGAAGGGGCAATCAGCCCCAGCATTTT. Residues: CASSLLQGRGNQPQHF.

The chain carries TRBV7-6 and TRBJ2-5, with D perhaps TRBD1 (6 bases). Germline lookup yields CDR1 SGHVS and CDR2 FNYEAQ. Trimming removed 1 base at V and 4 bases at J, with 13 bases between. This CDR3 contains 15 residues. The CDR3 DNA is TGTGCCAGCAGCTTAGATACAGGGTTCCTAGAGACCCAGTACTTC. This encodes CASSLDTGFLETQYF.

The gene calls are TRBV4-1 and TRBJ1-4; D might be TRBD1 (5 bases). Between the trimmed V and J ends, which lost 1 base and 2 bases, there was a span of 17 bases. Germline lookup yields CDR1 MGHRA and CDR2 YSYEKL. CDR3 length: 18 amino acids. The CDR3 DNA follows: TGCGCCAGCAGCCAAGGTTGGGCAGGGCGGAGCACTAATGAAAAACTGTTTTTT. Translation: CASSQGWAGRSTNEKLFF.

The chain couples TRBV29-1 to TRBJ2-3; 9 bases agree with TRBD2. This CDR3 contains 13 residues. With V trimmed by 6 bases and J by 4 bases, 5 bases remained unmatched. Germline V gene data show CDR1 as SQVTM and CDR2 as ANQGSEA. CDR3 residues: CSVVSGSSDTQYF. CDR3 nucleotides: TGCAGCGTCGTTAGCGGGAGTTCAGATACGCAGTATTTT.

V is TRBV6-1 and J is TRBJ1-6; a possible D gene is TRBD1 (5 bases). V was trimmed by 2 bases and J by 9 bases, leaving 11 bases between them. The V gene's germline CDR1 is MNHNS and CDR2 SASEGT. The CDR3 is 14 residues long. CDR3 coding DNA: TGTGCCAGCAGTGAAATCGACAGACGTTCACCCCTCCACTTT. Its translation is CASSEIDRRSPLHF.

CDR3 amino acids: CASGPSGTTGGTGELFF. CDR3 in DNA: TGTGCTAGTGGTCCGTCCGGGACAACGGGGGGTACCGGGGAGCTGTTTTTT. J is TRBJ2-2 and V is TRBV12-5; D possibly corresponds to TRBD2 (7 bases). This CDR3 comprises 17 residues. Germline V gene lookup returns CDR1 LGHNT and CDR2 FRNRAP. Trimming pared 5 bases from V and 5 bases from J, leaving 21 bases between. Using reference TRBV12-5 and TRBJ2-2 for the parts outside the CDR3, the full variable domain is DARVTQTPRHKVTEMGQEVTMRCQPILGHNTVFWYRQTMMQGLELLAYFRNRAPLDDSGMPKDRFSAEMPDATLATLKIQPSEPRDSAVYFCASGPSGTTGGTGELFFGEGSRLTVL.

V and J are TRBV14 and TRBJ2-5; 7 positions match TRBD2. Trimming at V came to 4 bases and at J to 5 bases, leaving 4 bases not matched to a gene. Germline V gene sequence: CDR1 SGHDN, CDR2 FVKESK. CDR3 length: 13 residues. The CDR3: CASSLDGGETQYF. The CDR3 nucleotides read TGTGCCAGCAGCCTTGACGGGGGGGAGACCCAGTACTTC.

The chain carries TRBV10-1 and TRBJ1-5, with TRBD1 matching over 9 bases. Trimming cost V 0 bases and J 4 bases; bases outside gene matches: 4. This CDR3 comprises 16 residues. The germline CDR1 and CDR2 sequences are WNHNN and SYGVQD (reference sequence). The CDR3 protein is CASSESFGTGNQPQHF. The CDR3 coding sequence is TGCGCCAGCAGTGAGTCGTTTGGGACAGGGAATCAGCCCCAGCATTTT.

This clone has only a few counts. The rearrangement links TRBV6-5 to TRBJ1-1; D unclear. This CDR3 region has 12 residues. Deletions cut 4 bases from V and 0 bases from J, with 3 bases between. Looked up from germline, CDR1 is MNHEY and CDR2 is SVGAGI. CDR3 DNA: TGTGCCAGCAGTTTAATGAACACTGAAGCTTTCTTT. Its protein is CASSLMNTEAFF.

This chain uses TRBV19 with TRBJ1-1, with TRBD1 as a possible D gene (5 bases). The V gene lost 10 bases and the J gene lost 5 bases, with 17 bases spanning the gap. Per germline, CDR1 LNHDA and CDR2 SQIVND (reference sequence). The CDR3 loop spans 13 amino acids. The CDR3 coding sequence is TGTGCCACTCAGGCCAGGGTTGGAACTGAAGCTTTCTTT. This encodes CATQARVGTEAFF.

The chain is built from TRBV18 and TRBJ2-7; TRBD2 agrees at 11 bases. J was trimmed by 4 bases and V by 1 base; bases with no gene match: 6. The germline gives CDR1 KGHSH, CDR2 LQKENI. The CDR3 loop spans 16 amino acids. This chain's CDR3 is CASSPLGTSGGYEQYF. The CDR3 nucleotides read TGTGCCAGCTCACCACTAGGCACTAGCGGGGGTTACGAGCAGTACTTC.

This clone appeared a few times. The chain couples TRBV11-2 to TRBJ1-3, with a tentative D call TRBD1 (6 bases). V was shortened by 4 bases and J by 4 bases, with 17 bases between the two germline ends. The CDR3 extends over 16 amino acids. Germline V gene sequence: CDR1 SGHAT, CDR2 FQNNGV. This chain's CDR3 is CASSSRQGSVGNTIYF. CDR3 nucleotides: TGTGCCAGCAGCTCCCGCCAGGGGTCAGTCGGAAACACCATATATTTT. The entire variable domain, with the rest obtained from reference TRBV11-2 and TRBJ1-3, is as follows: EAGVAQSPRYKIIEKRQSVAFWCNPISGHATLYWYQQILGQGPKLLIQFQNNGVVDDSQLPKDRFSAERLKGVDSTLKIQPAKLEDSAVYLCASSSRQGSVGNTIYFGEGSWLTVV.

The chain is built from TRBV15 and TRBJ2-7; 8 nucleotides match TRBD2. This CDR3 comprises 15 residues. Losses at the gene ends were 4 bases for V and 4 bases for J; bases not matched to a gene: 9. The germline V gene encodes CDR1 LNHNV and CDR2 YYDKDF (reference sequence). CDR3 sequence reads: CATSTVFSGRYEQYF. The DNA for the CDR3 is TGTGCCACCAGCACCGTTTTCAGCGGGAGATACGAGCAGTACTTC.

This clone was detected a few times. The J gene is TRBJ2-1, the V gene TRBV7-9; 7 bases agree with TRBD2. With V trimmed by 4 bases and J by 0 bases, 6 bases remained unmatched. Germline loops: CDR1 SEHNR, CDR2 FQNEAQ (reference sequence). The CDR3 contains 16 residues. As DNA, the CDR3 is TGTGCCAGCAGCTCCGGGACTACCAGCTCCTACAATGAGCAGTTCTTC. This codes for CASSSGTTSSYNEQFF.

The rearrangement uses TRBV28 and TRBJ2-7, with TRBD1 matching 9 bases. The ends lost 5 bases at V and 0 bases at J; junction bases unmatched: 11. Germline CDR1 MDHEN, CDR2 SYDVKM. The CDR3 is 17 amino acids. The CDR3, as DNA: TGTGCCAGCAGTCCTCCGAGAGGACAGGGGATCTCCTACGAGCAGTACTTC. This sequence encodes CASSPPRGQGISYEQYF.

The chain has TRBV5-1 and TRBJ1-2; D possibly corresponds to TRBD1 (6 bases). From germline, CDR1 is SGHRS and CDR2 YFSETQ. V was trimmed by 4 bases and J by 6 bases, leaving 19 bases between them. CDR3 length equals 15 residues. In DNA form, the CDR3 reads TGCGCCAGCAGCGCGGGTTGGGTAGCAGGGGATGGCTACACCTTC. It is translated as CASSAGWVAGDGYTF.

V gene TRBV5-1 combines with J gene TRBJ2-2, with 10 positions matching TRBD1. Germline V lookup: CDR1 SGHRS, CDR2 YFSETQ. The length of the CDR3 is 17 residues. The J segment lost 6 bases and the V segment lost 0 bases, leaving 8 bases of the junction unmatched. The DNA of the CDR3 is TGCGCCAGCAGCTTGGGGAGGACAGGGGGACTTTCCGGGGAGCTGTTTTTT. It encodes CASSLGRTGGLSGELFF.